The TCR beta chain under discussion was sequenced for a study of chemoradiotherapy in HPV16-positive cancers. This clone appeared a few times. Sequencing was performed with immunoSEQ multiplex PCR; in TCRdb, only in-frame clones are kept and a portion is missing. The table records thousands of clones, more than 65% of them present only once. This CDR3 has 13 amino acids. CDR1 is SQVTM and CDR2 is ANQGSEA in the germline V gene. V was trimmed by 6 bases and J by 4 bases, leaving 15 bases between them. The chain joins TRBV29-1 to TRBJ1-1, with unresolved D. This receptor was taken from a human donor with HPV-associated anogenital cancer. This material consisted of tumor tissue, taken from a patient who underwent chemoradiotherapy. Here the CDR3 DNA reads TGCAGCGTACTACTCCTCATGGGCACTGAAGCTTTCTTT. Protein product: CSVLLLMGTEAFF.